This T cell receptor (beta chain) was captured by sequencing in a study of OX40 agonist ivuxolimab in advanced cancers. To note about this clone: Its antigen is undetermined.

The germline V and J ends were trimmed by 2 bases and 6 bases, with 12 bases remaining between them. The germline V gene encodes CDR1 SGHRS and CDR2 YFSETQ. The CDR3 length is 13 residues. Produced via immunoSEQ multiplex PCR; TCRdb's table is partial and in-frame only. Among tens of thousands of clones, under 90% were seen once, and the ten largest hold around 1.8%. Study-level results: CD4+ and CD8+ T cells in blood underwent clonal expansion by week 6 at 0.1 to 3.0 mg/kg.

The sample here was CD4+ or CD8+ T cells sorted from blood, taken in a trial of the OX40 agonist ivuxolimab. The rearrangement links TRBV5-1 to TRBJ2-7; D is possibly TRBD1 or TRBD2 (5 bases each). This receptor was obtained from an adult with an advanced solid tumor such as melanoma, head and neck, liver or kidney cancer. CDR3 sequence reads: CASSLVGEGEQYF. The CDR3, as DNA: TGCGCCAGCAGCTTAGTGGGGGAAGGCGAGCAGTACTTC.